The rows below give T cell receptor beta chains drawn from one sample of a study of vaccination effects on CD4 cells after COVID-19. These TCRs are of unknown antigen specificity. Here immunoSEQ multiplex PCR was the method, and the copy in TCRdb shows in-frame clones only, minus some. Among some 79,000 clones listed, around 76% were seen once. The sequences come from CD4+ T cells from PBMCs cultured with HCoV-229E spike peptides, collected before COVID-19 vaccination. The receptor set was obtained from a human donor who received a COVID-19 vaccine. Each CDR3 is given without its conserved first and last residue. Fields, in order: clone size, V gene, CDR3 protein. The listing skips clone size in some rows; elsewhere it reads once, few, many or a size class.

>NA|TRBV5-6
ASSFRGTPQPQH
>NA|TRBV28
ASSPTGLAKNIQY
>NA|TRBV14
ASSRRDMDTGELF
>NA|TRBV6-6
ASSYTGGGTEAF
>NA|TRBV19
ASKGQSFSGANVLT
>NA|TRBV5-4
ASSLKGEVNGYT
>few|TRBV7-2
ASSEIRGATQPQH
>NA|TRBV5-1
ASSLGGAYGYT
>NA|TRBV5-1
ASSWSDRGETQY
>NA|TRBV19
ASSLGPPTDTQY
>once|TRBV5-6
ASSFRGATRDSPLH
>NA|TRBV21-1
ASRSGLAGLYNEQF
>NA|TRBV29-1
SVGTGSEKLF
>NA|TRBV30
AWTHGQSLRKVEAF
>few|TRBV7-9
ASSFTGLTNEKLF
>NA|TRBV7-9
AGSRYQETQY
>NA|TRBV7-2
ASSPLAYRVQTQY
>NA|TRBV3-1/TRBV3-2
ASSPSQGWNSPLH
>few|TRBV19
ASRTGVGSQETQY
>NA|TRBV6-6
ASRRLEAKNIQY
>NA|TRBV7-2
ASSLIGNTEAF
>NA|TRBV28
ASSFGGPRTEAF
>NA|TRBV3-1/TRBV3-2
ASSQRPVGQGTQY
>medium-sized|TRBV7-2
ASSPYITNEQF
>few|TRBV18
ASSPNRNTEAF
>NA|TRBV10-1
ASSGKQGYQETQY
>NA|TRBV10-1
ASSVSPDQPQH
>few|TRBV4-1
ASSAPTLGTEAF
>NA|TRBV11-2
ASSPRTGAGTEAF
>NA|TRBV6-5
ASSPTLGY
>NA|TRBV18
ASSTQGHGELF
>NA|TRBV5-6
ASTWNGGGGTEAF
>NA|TRBV11-2
ASSFSGEKLF
>NA|TRBV14
ASSQGTLAGGLADTQY